This T cell receptor beta chain was observed in a study of blood T cell repertoires in COVID-19. Sequencing was performed with immunoSEQ multiplex PCR; in TCRdb, only in-frame clones are kept and a portion is missing. Here the sample spans about 170,000 clones, around 82% being singletons. The CDR3 is 15 amino acids. Per germline, CDR1 KGHSH and CDR2 LQKENI. Trimming took off 3 bases at V and 6 bases at J, with 16 bases between the two ends. The chain combines TRBV18 with TRBJ2-3; TRBD2 might be the D (6 bases). The sequencing sample was made of peripheral blood. The TCR sequence derives from a human donor with acute or convalescent COVID-19. The donor label of this sample is uncertain. CDR3 sequence: CASSPGRGRGDTQYF. The CDR3 DNA reads TGTGCCAGCTCACCCGGACGGGGCCGGGGGGATACGCAGTATTTT.